Shown below are 32 T cell receptor beta chains from a single sample sequenced in a study of blood T cells in healthy people across ages. A sample-barcoded 5' primer and a J-beta primer mix were used in a second PCR of about 6 to 11 cycles. In TCRdb, the 5' RACE reads were re-called with MiXCR into one record per CDR3 protein. Counted here are 1.8 million or so distinct CDR3 sequences, around 42% occurring once; the ten biggest clones make up about 21%. The sequenced material came from blood. Receptors originate from a human donor in good health.

The rearrangement joins TRBV7-3 to TRBJ2-1, with D hard to call. Trimming pared 5 bases from V and 4 bases from J, leaving 9 bases between. Germline-derived CDR1 and CDR2 are SGHTA and FQGTGA. The CDR3 length is 13 residues. The CDR3 nucleotides read TGTGCCAGCAGCCCGCCGGCTTACAATGAGCAGTTCTTC. Translation: CASSPPAYNEQFF.

V gene TRBV3-1 combines with J gene TRBJ1-2; 9 bases match TRBD1. CDR3 length: 15 residues. Trimming at V came to 1 base and at J to 6 bases, leaving 6 bases not matched to a gene. The V gene's germline CDR1 is LGHDT and CDR2 YNNKEL (reference sequence). CDR3 DNA: TGTGCCAGCAGCCAAGGGTTACAGGGGGCCGATGGCTACACCTTC. Amino acids: CASSQGLQGADGYTF.

CDR3 protein: CASSLSRPERGIYEQYF. CDR3 coding DNA: TGTGCCAGCAGCTTAAGCAGGCCGGAGCGGGGTATCTACGAGCAGTACTTC. The rearrangement joins TRBV5-6 to TRBJ2-7; 7 bases are shared with TRBD2. The V segment lost 2 bases and the J segment 3 bases; nucleotides outside the gene matches: 14. The CDR3 has 17 amino acids. Germline V gives CDR1 SGHDT, CDR2 YYEEEE.

The CDR3 protein is CASSLDSGFRETQYF. CDR3 sequence (DNA): TGTGCCAGCAGCTTAGATAGCGGTTTTCGAGAGACCCAGTACTTC. The chain couples TRBV7-2 to TRBJ2-5; weak D call: TRBD2 (6 bases). Trimming stripped 1 base from V and 4 bases from J, with 13 bases between. The V gene's germline CDR1 is SGHTA and CDR2 FQGNSA. The CDR3 consists of 15 residues.

This clonotype came up a few times. This chain uses TRBV7-2 with TRBJ2-5; no definite D call. Germline loops: CDR1 SGHTA, CDR2 FQGNSA. Between the trimmed V and J ends, which lost 5 bases and 4 bases, there was a span of 8 bases. The CDR3 runs 12 residues. This CDR3 is CASSHLIETQYF. CDR3 nucleotide sequence: TGTGCCAGCAGCCACTTAATAGAGACCCAGTACTTC.

The chain recombines TRBV14 with TRBJ1-2, with a possible D match to TRBD1 (5 bases). The V end lost 4 bases, the J end lost 4 bases, and 19 bases lay between the germline ends. Per the germline V gene, CDR1 is SGHDN and CDR2 is FVKESK. This CDR3 is 16 amino acids long. The CDR3 is CASSPEGGTSTYGYTF. CDR3 sequence (DNA): TGTGCCAGCAGCCCCGAGGGAGGGACTTCAACCTATGGCTACACCTTC.

This sequence joins TRBV20-1 and TRBJ2-3; no clear D gene. V shed 5 bases and J shed 1 base, with 22 bases lying between them. The CDR3 length is 17 residues. Germline CDR1 DFQATT, CDR2 SNEGSKA (reference sequence). The CDR3 DNA sequence: TGCAGTGCTCTCCAACCCCGAGACGGCTACCGCACAGATACGCAGTATTTT. The encoded protein is CSALQPRDGYRTDTQYF.

V gene TRBV11-2 combines with J gene TRBJ2-1; no clear D gene. Germline V gene lookup returns CDR1 SGHAT and CDR2 FQNNGV. Trimming stripped 3 bases from V and 5 bases from J, with 14 bases between. The CDR3 has 15 residues. CDR3 residues: CASSFLGMKNNEQFF. CDR3 DNA: TGTGCCAGCAGCTTCTTGGGGATGAAGAACAATGAGCAGTTCTTC.

The rearrangement joins TRBV20-1 to TRBJ2-7; the D is unclear. Germline CDR1 and CDR2: DFQATT and SNEGSKA (reference sequence). V lost 2 bases and J 1 base, leaving 21 bases between the germline ends. The CDR3 runs 17 residues. CDR3 sequence (DNA): TGCAGTGCTAGACGCCCATCGCCCATGGAAGGGTCCTACGAGCAGTACTTC. Its protein product is CSARRPSPMEGSYEQYF.

The chain has TRBV19 and TRBJ1-1; D possibly corresponds to TRBD1 (6 bases). The germline CDR1 and CDR2 sequences are LNHDA and SQIVND (reference sequence). Trimming stripped 7 bases from V and 4 bases from J, with 16 bases between. The CDR3 extends over 14 amino acids. CDR3 nucleotides: TGTGCCAGTACCGTCGTGGGGGGCGGCACTGAAGCTTTCTTT. As protein: CASTVVGGGTEAFF. Supplemented by reference TRBV19 and TRBJ1-1, the full variable domain reads DGGITQSPKYLFRKEGQNVTLSCEQNLNHDAMYWYRQDPGQGLRLIYYSQIVNDFQKGDIAEGYSVSREKKESFPLTVTSAQKNPTAFYLCASTVVGGGTEAFFGQGTRLTVV.

This clonotype was found once. The genes are TRBV29-1 and TRBJ2-5; a possible D gene is TRBD1 (5 bases). The germline CDR1 and CDR2 sequences are SQVTM and ANQGSEA. There are 12 residues in the CDR3. Trimming took off 5 bases at V and 5 bases at J, with 12 bases between the two ends. CDR3 amino acids: CSVIPGPETQYF. CDR3 nucleotide sequence: TGCAGCGTTATTCCAGGGCCGGAGACCCAGTACTTC.

The chain uses TRBV6-6 and TRBJ1-5, with 10 positions matching TRBD1. V was pared by 5 bases and J by 5 bases, with 6 bases of the junction left unmatched. This CDR3 region has 15 residues. Looked up from germline, CDR1 is MNHNY and CDR2 is SVGAGI (reference sequence). CDR3 in DNA: TGTGCCAGCAGTCCCCTCGGACAGGGGGATCAGCCCCAGCATTTT. Residues: CASSPLGQGDQPQHF.

The sample holds a few counts of this clonotype. Here the CDR3 DNA reads TGTGCCAGCAGCACCTCAGGCTCTGGGGCCAACGTCCTGACTTTC. It is translated as CASSTSGSGANVLTF. V usage is TRBV5-5 and J usage is TRBJ2-6, with D uncertain. The CDR3 is 15 residues long. CDR1 is SGHKS and CDR2 is YYEKEE in the germline V gene (reference sequence). V lost 4 bases and J lost 0, with 8 bases in between.

The chain couples TRBV10-3 to TRBJ1-1, with D uncertain. Germline V CDR1 and CDR2: ENHRY, SYGVKD. The V end was cut by 3 bases, the J end by 11 bases, with 16 bases between. The CDR3 sequence is 13 residues long. The DNA for the CDR3 is TGTGCCATCAGTGAAGTTTGGGGAACGGTTGCTTTCTTT. This sequence encodes CAISEVWGTVAFF.

This sequence joins TRBV10-3 and TRBJ2-1; 9 positions agree with TRBD2. The CDR3 covers 15 residues. With V trimmed by 3 bases and J by 5 bases, 5 bases remained unmatched. In germline, CDR1 is ENHRY, CDR2 SYGVKD. The CDR3 DNA reads TGTGCCATCAGTGATGGTAGCGGGGGCAACAATGAGCAGTTCTTC. The encoded protein is CAISDGSGGNNEQFF.

This chain connects TRBV20-1 to TRBJ1-5; the D gene is possibly TRBD1 (5 bases). Germline V gene data show CDR1 as DFQATT and CDR2 as SNEGSKA (reference sequence). The length of the CDR3 is 17 residues. Trimming removed 4 bases from V and 5 bases from J, with 24 bases in between. Written as DNA, the CDR3 is TGCAGTGCTATAACTTCCGGGGGTGTTAGGCGTGATCAGCCCCAGCATTTT. Encoded protein: CSAITSGGVRRDQPQHF.

This clonotype has more than one count but fewer than ten. This chain links TRBV7-2 with TRBJ1-1, with D tentatively TRBD1 (5 bases). Germline V gives CDR1 SGHTA, CDR2 FQGNSA. The CDR3 has 15 amino acids. V lost 2 bases to trimming and J lost 6 bases, with 16 bases between them. The CDR3 DNA is TGTACCAGCAGCTTATCAGCGGGTGGGGACTCTGAAGCTTTCTTT. Its translation: CTSSLSAGGDSEAFF.

The chain combines TRBV2 with TRBJ1-4; the match to TRBD1 covers 8 bases. Germline CDR1 reads SNHLY; CDR2 reads FYNNEI. The trim removed 7 bases at V and 8 bases at J, leaving 15 bases unmatched. There are 16 residues in the CDR3. Here the CDR3 reads CASTYNQQGGHEKLFF. The CDR3 region has the DNA TGTGCCAGCACTTACAATCAACAGGGGGGACACGAAAAACTGTTTTTT.

V is TRBV5-1 and J is TRBJ2-5; 8 nucleotides match TRBD1. The DNA end is a closer match to TRBJ2-7, so the J assignment may be wrong. The CDR3 has 14 residues. Germline V gene sequence: CDR1 SGHRS, CDR2 YFSETQ. The CDR3 nucleotides are TGCGCCAGCAGCTGGCAGGGGGCTTGGGACGAGCAGTACTTC. It codes for CASSWQGAWDEQYF.

The chain couples TRBV7-2 to TRBJ2-1, with TRBD2 matching 7 bases. CDR1 and CDR2 (germline): SGHTA, FQGNSA. After removal of 3 bases from V and 6 bases from J, the junction contained 8 bases not matched to a gene. CDR3 length: 15 residues. CDR3 protein: CASSFGDYSSNEQFF. Written as DNA, the CDR3 is TGTGCCAGCAGCTTTGGGGACTATTCTTCCAATGAGCAGTTCTTC. Filled out from reference TRBV7-2 and TRBJ2-1, the complete variable domain reads GAGVSQSPSNKVTEKGKDVELRCDPISGHTALYWYRQSLGQGLEFLIYFQGNSAPDKSGLPSDRFSAERTGGSVSTLTIQRTQQEDSAVYLCASSFGDYSSNEQFFGPGTRLTVL.

Note on this clonotype: The junction does not match germline at one end; this may be a read error. This sequence joins TRBV4-3 and TRBJ2-1, with TRBD2 matching over 7 bases. This CDR3 is 14 amino acids long. CDR1 and CDR2 from the germline V gene are LGHNA and YSLEER. The CDR3 reads CASNQSGAYNEQFF. As DNA, the CDR3 is TGCGCCAGCAACCAAAGCGGGGCCTACAATGAGCAGTTCTTC.

In the case of this clonotype: At one end, the junction sequence differs from germline, possibly due to a read error. The chain joins TRBV4-3 to TRBJ2-1, with 8 bases fitting TRBD2. The CDR3 loop spans 14 amino acids. Germline V gene sequence: CDR1 LGHNA, CDR2 YSLEER. The CDR3 coding sequence is TGCGCCGGCAGCCTTTATGGCGGGGGGTATGAGCAGTTCTTC. Protein: CAGSLYGGGYEQFF.

The chain carries TRBV11-2 and TRBJ2-5, with 8 bases aligning to TRBD2. The CDR3 is made up of 15 amino acids. From germline, CDR1 is SGHAT and CDR2 FQNNGV. V lost 5 bases and J lost 4; bases outside the gene matches: 9. CDR3 residues: CASSPELAARETQYF. The CDR3, as DNA: TGTGCCAGCAGCCCTGAACTAGCGGCAAGAGAGACCCAGTACTTC.

The rearrangement uses TRBV15 and TRBJ2-3; TRBD2 matches at 7 bases. Germline V CDR1 and CDR2: LNHNV, YYDKDF (reference sequence). The V and J ends lost 3 bases and 0 bases, in that order; junction bases with no gene match: 24. The CDR3 length is 22 residues. This CDR3 reads CATSSVRWRGTYWKTSTDTQYF. CDR3 coding DNA: TGTGCCACCAGCAGCGTCCGATGGCGGGGGACCTATTGGAAAACTAGCACAGATACGCAGTATTTT.

At least ten counts were recorded for this clonotype. The chain links TRBV5-1 to TRBJ2-3; D might be TRBD1 or TRBD2, each matching 6 bases. The CDR3 length is 15 residues. V was pared by 0 bases and J by 5 bases, with 13 bases between. Germline CDR1 SGHRS, CDR2 YFSETQ. The CDR3 reads CASSLEGGRGDTQYF. The DNA for the CDR3 is TGCGCCAGCAGCTTGGAAGGGGGGCGGGGAGATACGCAGTATTTT. Based on the CDR3 plus reference TRBV5-1 and TRBJ2-3, the full variable domain is KAGVTQTPRYLIKTRGQQVTLSCSPISGHRSVSWYQQTPGQGLQFLFEYFSETQRNKGNFPGRFSGRQFSNSRSEMNVSTLELGDSALYLCASSLEGGRGDTQYFGPGTRLTVL.

This clonotype has only a few counts. V and J are TRBV25-1 and TRBJ2-3; 8 bases map to TRBD1. After removal of 6 bases from V and 3 bases from J, the junction contained 8 bases not matched to a gene. CDR3 length equals 15 residues. The V gene's germline CDR1 is MGHDK and CDR2 SYGVNS. The CDR3, as DNA: TGTGCCAGCAGACAAGGGGACAGGAGGACAGATACGCAGTATTTT. This translates into CASRQGDRRTDTQYF.

This clonotype has only a few counts. This chain joins TRBV7-3 and TRBJ2-5; D might be TRBD1 or TRBD2, each matching 6 bases. Trimming shortened V by 5 bases and J by 3 bases, and 16 bases separated the two germline ends. This CDR3 contains 15 residues. Germline values: CDR1 SGHTA, CDR2 FQGTGA. CDR3 in amino acids: CASSPLGGRKETQYF. CDR3 DNA: TGTGCCAGCAGCCCCCTAGGGGGGCGGAAAGAGACCCAGTACTTC. Complete variable domain (other parts from reference TRBV7-3 and TRBJ2-5): GAGVSQTPSNKVTEKGKYVELRCDPISGHTALYWYRQSLGQGPEFLIYFQGTGAADDSGLPNDRFFAVRPEGSVSTLKIQRTERGDSAVYLCASSPLGGRKETQYFGPGTRLLVL.

This clonotype was seen a handful of times. V is TRBV7-3 and J is TRBJ1-6; 8 bases align to TRBD1. Germline CDR1 and CDR2: SGHTA and FQGTGA. This CDR3 has 15 residues. V was pared by 1 base and J by 6 bases, with 2 bases of the junction left unmatched. The CDR3 nucleotides are TGTGCCAGCAGCTTAAGGACAGGGAGTAATTCACCCCTCCACTTT. Encoded protein: CASSLRTGSNSPLHF.

The rearrangement links TRBV29-1 to TRBJ2-3, with D uncertain. Deletions cut 7 bases from V and 0 bases from J, with 14 bases between. The CDR3 runs 14 residues. Germline V gene data show CDR1 as SQVTM and CDR2 as ANQGSEA. The CDR3 loop is CSANGWESTDTQYF. In DNA, the CDR3 is TGCAGCGCTAATGGCTGGGAAAGCACAGATACGCAGTATTTT.

The chain uses TRBV15 and TRBJ1-5; TRBD1 is a possible D gene (6 bases). The germline CDR1 and CDR2 sequences are LNHNV and YYDKDF (reference sequence). Trimming pared 5 bases from V and 6 bases from J, leaving 17 bases between. The CDR3 totals 15 residues. The CDR3 coding sequence is TGTGCCACCAGCGCCACTCCAGGGGTTAGTCAGCCCCAGCATTTT. Its protein is CATSATPGVSQPQHF.

The gene calls are TRBV28 and TRBJ2-5; TRBD1 aligns across 8 bases. There are 14 residues in the CDR3. CDR1 MDHEN and CDR2 SYDVKM come from the germline V gene. The ends lost 7 bases at V and 5 bases at J; junction bases unmatched: 9. The CDR3 here is CASTGAGGYETQYF. The CDR3 DNA reads TGTGCCAGCACCGGGGCAGGGGGCTATGAGACCCAGTACTTC. Combining the CDR3 with reference TRBV28 and TRBJ2-5 gives the whole variable domain DVKVTQSSRYLVKRTGEKVFLECVQDMDHENMFWYRQDPGLGLRLIYFSYDVKMKEKGDIPEGYSVSREKKERFSLILESASTNQTSMYLCASTGAGGYETQYFGPGTRLLVL.

The genes are TRBV12-3 or TRBV12-4 and TRBJ1-6, with 8 bases lining up with TRBD1. With 5 bases clipped from V and 3 bases from J, the junction kept 9 bases outside the gene matches. The CDR3 runs to 17 residues. Written as DNA, the CDR3 is TGTGCCAGCAGTCAAAAGACAGGGGCGGTCTATAATTCACCCCTCCACTTT. It translates to CASSQKTGAVYNSPLHF.